The sequence of this TCR beta chain was determined in a study of T cells after yellow fever vaccination. Each CDR3 protein gets one entry after TCRdb re-called the 5' RACE reads with MiXCR. The table lists 300,000 or so distinct CDR3 sequences, about an eighth of them singletons, with roughly 0.5% in the top ten. The germline V gene has CDR1 WSHSY and CDR2 SAAADI. This CDR3 has 14 amino acids. In regard to this clonotype: A read error may account for a junction end that differs from germline.

The source is a young man who received the YFV17D yellow fever vaccine. The specimen comprised CD4+ T cells sorted from PBMCs, sampled 45 days after the yellow fever booster vaccination. The chain joins TRBV10-2 to TRBJ2-3, with 10 bases fitting TRBD2. The CDR3 sequence: CASRLAGSTYTQYF. The DNA for the CDR3 is TGCGCCAGCAGACTAGCGGGAAGCACATATACGCAGTATTTT.